Below are 16 T cell receptor beta chains sequenced from a single sample in a study of T-cell memory formation after mild COVID-19. TCRdb used MiXCR to reprocess the 5' RACE reads, holding one entry per CDR3 protein. The data hold some 300,000 distinct CDR3 sequences, with 20% to 25% observed a single time. The sample comprised PBMCs or a T cell subset sorted from them (not recorded which). The origin of the receptors is a man aged 18 to 35 who had mild COVID-19 (a few samples of this study predate the infection). Cell type and time point are not known.

The chain is built from TRBV28 and TRBJ1-2; the D is unclear. This CDR3 is built from 13 residues. Trimming shortened V by 10 bases and J by 3 bases, and 15 bases separated the two germline ends. Germline loops: CDR1 MDHEN, CDR2 SYDVKM. The CDR3 bases are TGTGCCACCCATACCACGGGAGACTATGGCTACACCTTC. It translates to CATHTTGDYGYTF.

V is TRBV7-9 and J is TRBJ1-2; D is possibly TRBD1 (6 bases). CDR3 size: 14 residues. Deletions cut 4 bases from V and 4 bases from J, with 13 bases between. Germline V gene data show CDR1 as SEHNR and CDR2 as FQNEAQ (reference sequence). Here the CDR3 reads CASSWETGTYGYTF. The CDR3 DNA reads as TGTGCCAGCAGCTGGGAAACAGGGACCTATGGCTACACCTTC.

In its sample, this clonotype was seen many times. The J gene is TRBJ2-2, the V gene TRBV3-1; D gene unclear. CDR3 length: 14 residues. Germline V gene data show CDR1 as LGHDT and CDR2 as YNNKEL (reference sequence). With 2 bases removed from V and 6 bases from J, the gap between germline ends came to 10 bases. Here the CDR3 reads CASSQFIAAGELFF. CDR3 bases: TGTGCCAGCAGCCAATTCATAGCCGCCGGGGAGCTGTTTTTT.

The J gene is TRBJ2-6, the V gene TRBV11-2, with D tentatively TRBD1 (6 bases). Trimming left V 5 bases short and J 0 bases short, with 20 bases between. CDR3 size: 19 residues. Germline CDR1 reads SGHAT; CDR2 reads FQNNGV. The CDR3 coding sequence is TGTGCCAGCAGCCCCTTCAGAAGTGACAGGCTCTCTGGGGCCAACGTCCTGACTTTC. It encodes CASSPFRSDRLSGANVLTF.

V and J are TRBV7-9 and TRBJ2-5, with 7 bases that match TRBD1. This CDR3 spans 15 amino acids. V shed 5 bases, J shed 2 bases, and the junction held 8 bases outside the gene matches. The germline V gene encodes CDR1 SEHNR and CDR2 FQNEAQ (reference sequence). The CDR3 DNA is TGTGCCAGCAGCCAATGGGGACAGAGACAAGAGACCCAGTACTTC. Protein: CASSQWGQRQETQYF.

Many counts were recorded for this clonotype. The CDR3 DNA follows: TGCGCCAGCAGCTATGTATCCGGGCCTGGGAACGAGCAGTACGTC. The encoded protein is CASSYVSGPGNEQYV. The chain links TRBV5-1 to TRBJ2-7; D unresolved. The CDR3 has 15 residues. The germline V gene has CDR1 SGHRS and CDR2 YFSETQ. Trimming took off 3 bases at V and 5 bases at J, with 18 bases between the two ends.

In its sample, this clonotype was seen many times. The chain uses TRBV4-1 and TRBJ2-3, with D maybe TRBD1 (5 bases). The V and J ends lost 0 bases and 0 bases respectively, with 10 bases between them. Germline CDR1 MGHRA, CDR2 YSYEKL. This CDR3 comprises 16 residues. The CDR3 DNA follows: TGCGCCAGCAGCCAAGAAGGGGTTCCTAGCACAGATACGCAGTATTTT. It translates to CASSQEGVPSTDTQYF.

The chain joins TRBV6-6 to TRBJ1-2; D possibly corresponds to TRBD1 (6 bases). Trimming took 5 bases from V and 4 from J, leaving 14 bases between them. Per the germline V gene, CDR1 is MNHNY and CDR2 is SVGAGI (reference sequence). This CDR3 has 14 residues. The CDR3 loop reads CASSPRGRSYGYTF. The DNA of the CDR3 is TGTGCCAGCAGTCCCAGGGGCAGGAGCTATGGCTACACCTTC.

The chain carries TRBV9 and TRBJ2-5; tentatively, D is TRBD1 or TRBD2 (5 bases each). With 2 bases removed from V and 5 bases from J, the gap between germline ends came to 10 bases. The CDR3 covers 13 residues. CDR1 is SGDLS and CDR2 is YYNGEE in the germline V gene. CDR3 DNA: TGTGCCAGCAGCGTGGGACGGACGGAGACCCAGTACTTC. Encoded protein: CASSVGRTETQYF.

The chain joins TRBV28 to TRBJ2-5; D unresolved. Trimming stripped 3 bases from V and 4 bases from J, with 9 bases between. CDR3 length equals 13 residues. Germline lookup yields CDR1 MDHEN and CDR2 SYDVKM. The CDR3: CASSLIGLETQYF. CDR3 in DNA: TGTGCCAGCAGTTTGATAGGGCTAGAGACCCAGTACTTC.

V is TRBV21-1 and J is TRBJ2-7; the DNA was not used to check the table's D call, TRBD1. TRBV21-1 counts as a pseudogene. CDR3 size: 13 residues. CDR3 residues: CATKGQSSYEQYV. The DNA for the CDR3 is TGTGCCACGAAGGGACAGAGCTCCTACGAGCAGTACGTC.

A few counts support this clonotype. The rearrangement links TRBV7-9 to TRBJ2-3; 7 bases match TRBD2. V was clipped by 10 bases and J by 4 bases; unmatched bases: 11. Germline V CDR1 and CDR2: SEHNR, FQNEAQ (reference sequence). CDR3 length: 14 amino acids. The CDR3: CATQPTSLADTQYF. CDR3 sequence (DNA): TGTGCCACCCAGCCGACTAGCCTGGCAGATACGCAGTATTTT.

The rearrangement uses TRBV6-5 and TRBJ2-1, with D possibly being TRBD1 (6 bases). CDR3 size: 15 residues. Germline V lookup: CDR1 MNHEY, CDR2 SVGAGI. The ends were cut back, 7 bases at V and 4 bases at J, with 17 bases in the middle. The CDR3: CASTSRHRDYNEQFF. The CDR3 DNA is TGTGCCAGCACCTCTCGCCACAGGGATTACAATGAGCAGTTCTTC.

This clonotype was found a few times. The V gene is TRBV20-1, the J gene TRBJ1-4; D gene ambiguous. Trimming left V 5 bases short and J 7 bases short, with 17 bases between. The CDR3 totals 14 residues. CDR1 is DFQATT and CDR2 is SNEGSKA in the germline V gene (reference sequence). The DNA for the CDR3 is TGCAGTGCTGGGCACGGGCGCCGAGGTGAAAAACTGTTTTTT. Residues: CSAGHGRRGEKLFF.

This clonotype came up many times. The V call is TRBV12-3 or TRBV12-4, the J call TRBJ1-3; D uncertain. V shed 8 bases and J shed 0 bases, with 5 bases lying between them. The CDR3 contains 12 residues. The CDR3 bases are TGTGCCAGCGGCAGCTCTGGAAACACCATATATTTT. Its translation: CASGSSGNTIYF.

This clonotype has just a few counts. The rearrangement links TRBV20-1 to TRBJ2-1, with 8 bases lining up with TRBD2. Trimming cost V 5 bases and J 6 bases; bases outside gene matches: 9. Germline CDR1 is DFQATT and CDR2 is SNEGSKA (reference sequence). There are 14 residues in the CDR3. CDR3 protein: CSAYGGAPVNEQFF. The DNA of the CDR3 is TGCAGTGCTTACGGGGGGGCCCCGGTCAATGAGCAGTTCTTC.